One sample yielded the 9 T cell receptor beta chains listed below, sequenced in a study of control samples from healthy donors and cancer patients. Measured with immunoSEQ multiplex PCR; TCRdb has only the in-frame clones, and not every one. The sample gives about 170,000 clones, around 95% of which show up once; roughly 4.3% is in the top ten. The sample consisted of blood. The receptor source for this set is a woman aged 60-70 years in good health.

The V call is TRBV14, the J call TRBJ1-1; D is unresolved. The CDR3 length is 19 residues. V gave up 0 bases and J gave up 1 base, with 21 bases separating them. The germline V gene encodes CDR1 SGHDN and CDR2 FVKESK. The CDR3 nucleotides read TGTGCCAGCAGCCAAGATCAAGGGTGGGGATTCCCGGCGAACACTGAAGCTTTCTTT. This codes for CASSQDQGWGFPANTEAFF.

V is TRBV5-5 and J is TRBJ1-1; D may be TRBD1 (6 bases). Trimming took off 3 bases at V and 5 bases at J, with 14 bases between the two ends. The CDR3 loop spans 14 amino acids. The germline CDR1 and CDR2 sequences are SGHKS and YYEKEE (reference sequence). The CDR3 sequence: CASSWAPQGTEAFF. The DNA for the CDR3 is TGTGCCAGCAGCTGGGCCCCCCAGGGGACTGAAGCTTTCTTT.

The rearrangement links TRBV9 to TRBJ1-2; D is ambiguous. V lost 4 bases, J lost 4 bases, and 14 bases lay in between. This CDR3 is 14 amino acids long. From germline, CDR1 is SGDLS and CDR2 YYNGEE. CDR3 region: CASSSGMEAYGYTF. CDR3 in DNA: TGTGCCAGCAGCTCGGGGATGGAGGCCTATGGCTACACCTTC.

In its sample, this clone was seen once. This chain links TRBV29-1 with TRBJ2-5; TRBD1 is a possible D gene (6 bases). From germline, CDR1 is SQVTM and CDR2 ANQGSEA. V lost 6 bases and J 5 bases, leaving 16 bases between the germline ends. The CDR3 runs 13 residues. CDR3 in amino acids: CSVGTFIGETQYF. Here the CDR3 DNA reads TGCAGCGTCGGGACATTTATAGGGGAGACCCAGTACTTC.

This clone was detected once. The CDR3 loop reads CASSYVGFRDTEAFF. CDR3 sequence (DNA): TGTGCCAGCAGTTACGTAGGGTTCCGGGACACTGAAGCTTTCTTT. The chain combines TRBV6-5 with TRBJ1-1, with unresolved D. Germline loops: CDR1 MNHEY, CDR2 SVGAGI. Deletions cut 2 bases from V and 3 bases from J, with 13 bases between. CDR3 length equals 15 residues.

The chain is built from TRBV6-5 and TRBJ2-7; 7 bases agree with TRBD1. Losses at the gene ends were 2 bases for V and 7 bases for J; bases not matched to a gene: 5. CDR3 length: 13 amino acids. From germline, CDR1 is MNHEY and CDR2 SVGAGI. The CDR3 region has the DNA TGTGCCAGCAGTTACGGGGGACAGCGAGAGCAGTACTTC. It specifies CASSYGGQREQYF.

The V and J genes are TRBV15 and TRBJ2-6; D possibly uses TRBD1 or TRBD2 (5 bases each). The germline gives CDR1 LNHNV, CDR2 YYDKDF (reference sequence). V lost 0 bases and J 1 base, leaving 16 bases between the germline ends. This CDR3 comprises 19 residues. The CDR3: CATSRDNQGRQSGANVLTF. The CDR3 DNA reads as TGTGCCACCAGCAGAGATAACCAGGGACGTCAATCTGGGGCCAACGTCCTGACTTTC.

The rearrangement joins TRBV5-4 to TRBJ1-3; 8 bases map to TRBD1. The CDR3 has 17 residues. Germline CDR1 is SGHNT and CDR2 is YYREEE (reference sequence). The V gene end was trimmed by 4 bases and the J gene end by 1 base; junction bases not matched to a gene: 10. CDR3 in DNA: TGTGCCAGCAGCGGGATGACAGGGGCAACGTCTGGAAACACCATATATTTT. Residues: CASSGMTGATSGNTIYF.

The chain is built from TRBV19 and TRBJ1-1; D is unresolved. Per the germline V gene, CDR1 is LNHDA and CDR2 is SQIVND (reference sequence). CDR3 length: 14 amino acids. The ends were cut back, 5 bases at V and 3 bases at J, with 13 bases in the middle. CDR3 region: CASSYRRLDTEAFF. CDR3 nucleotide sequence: TGTGCCAGTAGTTATCGTAGGCTTGACACTGAAGCTTTCTTT.